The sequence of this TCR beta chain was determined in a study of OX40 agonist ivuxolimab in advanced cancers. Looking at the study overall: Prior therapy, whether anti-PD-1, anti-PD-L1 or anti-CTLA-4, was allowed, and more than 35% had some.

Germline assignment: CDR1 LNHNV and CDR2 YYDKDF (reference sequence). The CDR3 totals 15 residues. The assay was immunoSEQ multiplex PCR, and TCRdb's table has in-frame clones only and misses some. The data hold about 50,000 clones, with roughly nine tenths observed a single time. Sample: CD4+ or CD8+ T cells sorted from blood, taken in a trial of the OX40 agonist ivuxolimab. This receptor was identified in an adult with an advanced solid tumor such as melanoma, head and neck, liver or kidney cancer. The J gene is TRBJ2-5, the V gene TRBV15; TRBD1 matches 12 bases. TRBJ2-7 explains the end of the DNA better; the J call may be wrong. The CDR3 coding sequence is TGTGCCACCAGCAGGGGGACAGGGGGCGAGTACGAGCAGTACTTC. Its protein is CATSRGTGGEYEQYF.